This T cell receptor (beta chain) was recovered during a study of blood T cell repertoires in COVID-19. Study in general: COVID-19 samples collected from the United States, Italy and Spain covered acute and convalescent phases. PBMCs, B-cell-depleted T cells, or T cells were the source of the cDNA or gDNA that made up the material.

Germline loops: CDR1 SGHRS, CDR2 YFSETQ. This CDR3 is 14 amino acids long. V shed 4 bases, J shed 4 bases, and the junction held 7 bases outside the gene matches. In the study's own analysis: Estimates of nucleated cell counts were drawn from the amplification of reference gene primers. TCRdb's copy holds only in-frame clones and misses some; the assay was immunoSEQ multiplex PCR. That table is the source of V, J and clone size, and D and trimming were worked out from the DNA. The sample includes about 90,000 clones, approximately 78% seen only once; the top ten take around 13%. Sequencing was done on a sample of peripheral blood. The receptor was derived from a human donor in a cohort sampled during active COVID-19. The rearrangement links TRBV5-1 to TRBJ1-2; 7 positions match TRBD1. CDR3 loop: CASSGGTDPYGYTF. Here the CDR3 DNA reads TGCGCCAGCAGCGGTGGGACAGACCCCTATGGCTACACCTTC.